This T cell receptor beta chain was sequenced in a study of identical twins. Whole-study findings and limits: There were fewer insertions in abundant cord blood beta clonotypes, but memory repertoires showed no such pattern. Beta out-of-frame sequences showed weaker excess sharing between twins.

V lost 0 bases to trimming and J lost 9 bases, with 13 bases between them. CDR3 length equals 15 residues. Germline values: CDR1 SGHRS, CDR2 YFSETQ. Note on this clonotype: Its antigen is unidentified.

One entry per CDR3 protein, called by TCRdb with MiXCR from the 5' RACE reads. The table includes approximately 1.8 million distinct CDR3 sequences, about 31% detected once. The chain joins TRBV5-1 to TRBJ1-6; D is ambiguous. The sequenced sample was cord blood. The sequence was obtained from a newborn girl in good health. CDR3 sequence (DNA): TGCGCCAGCAGCTTGGTGACGGGATATGGTTCACCCCTCCACTTT. This sequence encodes CASSLVTGYGSPLHF. The complete variable domain, with remaining parts taken from reference TRBV5-1 and TRBJ1-6, reads KAGVTQTPRYLIKTRGQQVTLSCSPISGHRSVSWYQQTPGQGLQFLFEYFSETQRNKGNFPGRFSGRQFSNSRSEMNVSTLELGDSALYLCASSLVTGYGSPLHFGNGTRLTVT.